Shown below are 10 T cell receptor beta chains from a single sample sequenced in a study of regulatory T cells in long-lasting Graves disease. Libraries of TCR beta came from iRepertoire HTBI primers plus Arm-PCR of CDR3 regions. TCRdb passed the multiplex PCR reads through MiXCR, listing each CDR3 protein once. Of hundreds of thousands of distinct CDR3 sequences listed, roughly a sixth are singletons. The sample's time point: newly diagnosed GD, antithyroid drugs for less than 3 months. The TCR library was made from RNA that had been extracted from PBMCs in TRIzol. The sequences come from peripheral blood mononuclear cells (PBMCs), collected at new diagnosis, from a patient treated with antithyroid drugs. The receptor set was obtained from a female donor with Graves disease.

This clonotype was counted ten times or more. The V call is TRBV20-1, the J call TRBJ2-1, with TRBD2 as a possible D gene (6 bases). CDR3 length: 16 residues. V was cut by 5 bases and J by 6 bases, with 23 bases left in between. Germline CDR1 and CDR2: DFQATT and SNEGSKA (reference sequence). The CDR3 protein is CSAFRDSVTLGNEQFF. The CDR3 DNA follows: TGCAGTGCTTTCCGGGACTCCGTTACTCTGGGCAATGAGCAGTTCTTC.

In its sample, this clonotype was seen many times. J is TRBJ1-4 and V is TRBV5-4; 8 nucleotides line up with TRBD1. V trimming: 4 bases; J trimming: 8 bases; junction bases outside the gene matches: 7. Germline assignment: CDR1 SGHNT and CDR2 YYREEE (reference sequence). The CDR3 sequence is 14 residues long. The CDR3 bases are TGTGCCAGCAGCCCGCTGACAGGGGAGGAAAAACTGTTTTTT. It encodes CASSPLTGEEKLFF.

This clonotype was seen at least ten times. This chain connects TRBV27 to TRBJ1-1, with D possibly being TRBD1 (5 bases). Deletions cut 6 bases from V and 2 bases from J, with 13 bases between. The V gene's germline CDR1 is MNHEY and CDR2 SMNVEV (reference sequence). The CDR3 sequence is 14 residues long. CDR3 loop: CASSQIRDNTEAFF. DNA for the CDR3: TGTGCCAGCAGCCAAATTCGGGACAACACTGAAGCTTTCTTT.

This clonotype was seen at least ten times. The chain combines TRBV20-1 with TRBJ1-1, with D possibly being TRBD1 (6 bases). The CDR3 contains 13 residues. Germline assignment: CDR1 DFQATT and CDR2 SNEGSKA (reference sequence). Deletions cut 2 bases from V and 4 bases from J, with 11 bases between. The CDR3, as DNA: TGCAGTGCTAGATGGGGGCGAGGCACTGAAGCTTTCTTT. Its translation is CSARWGRGTEAFF.

This clonotype was seen many times. This chain links TRBV20-1 with TRBJ1-1, with 12 bases aligning to TRBD1. The CDR3 covers 15 residues. Germline V lookup: CDR1 DFQATT, CDR2 SNEGSKA (reference sequence). With V trimmed by 6 bases and J by 7 bases, 12 bases remained unmatched. CDR3 region: CSALGDRGRRDEAFF. Here the CDR3 DNA reads TGCAGTGCCCTAGGGGACAGGGGGCGCCGGGATGAAGCTTTCTTT.

The chain has TRBV27 and TRBJ1-5; 9 positions agree with TRBD1. This CDR3 has 17 residues. With 5 bases clipped from V and 4 bases from J, the junction kept 12 bases outside the gene matches. Germline V lookup: CDR1 MNHEY, CDR2 SMNVEV (reference sequence). CDR3: CASSPTPMTGGNQPQHF. The DNA for the CDR3 is TGTGCCAGCAGTCCAACGCCCATGACAGGGGGGAATCAGCCCCAGCATTTT.

With respect to this clonotype: Possible read error: a much larger clone is one base away. The CDR3 does not close with the conserved phenylalanine or tryptophan, likely indicating a read error. The gene calls are TRBV27 and TRBJ1-2; D is perhaps TRBD1 (5 bases). The germline V gene encodes CDR1 MNHEY and CDR2 SMNVEV (reference sequence). The V gene lost 2 bases and the J gene lost 4 bases, with 11 bases spanning the gap. The CDR3 extends over 14 amino acids. CDR3 amino acids: CASSLGRGTYGYTL. DNA for the CDR3: TGTGCCAGCAGTTTAGGTCGGGGGACCTATGGCTACACCTTG.

The chain combines TRBV19 with TRBJ2-7, with D maybe TRBD1 (5 bases). CDR1 LNHDA and CDR2 SQIVND come from the germline V gene (reference sequence). V shed 3 bases and J shed 1 base, with 7 bases lying between them. There are 13 residues in the CDR3. CDR3 loop: CASSIDSSYEQYF. For the CDR3, the DNA is TGTGCCAGTAGTATCGACAGTTCCTACGAGCAGTACTTC.

The V gene is TRBV4-1, the J gene TRBJ1-5; D remains ambiguous. Germline assignment: CDR1 MGHRA and CDR2 YSYEKL. The V end lost 0 bases, the J end lost 6 bases, and 12 bases lay between the germline ends. This CDR3 spans 15 amino acids. CDR3 in amino acids: CASSQERSGGQPQHF. CDR3 nucleotides: TGCGCCAGCAGCCAAGAGAGATCGGGAGGTCAGCCCCAGCATTTT.

This clonotype came up a few times. The rearrangement links TRBV12-3 or TRBV12-4 to TRBJ2-7; D call uncertain. The V and J ends lost 4 bases and 2 bases respectively, with 9 bases between them. This CDR3 region has 13 residues. The CDR3 reads CASSWYTTYEQYF. The CDR3 nucleotides read TGTGCCAGCAGTTGGTACACCACCTACGAGCAGTACTTC.